This TCR beta chain is from a study of T cells in Graves' hyperthyroidism and ophthalmopathy. For the study at large: Initial diagnosis, before any treatment, was when peripheral blood was collected.

This CDR3 contains 17 residues. In germline, CDR1 is GTSNPN, CDR2 SVGIG (reference sequence). The trim removed 3 bases at V and 10 bases at J, leaving 18 bases unmatched. Researchers defined stable Graves' hyperthyroidism as no ophthalmopathy progression within 18 months. Researchers barred patients who had uncontrolled infection, other autoimmune disease, pregnancy or lactation. TCR beta CDR3 regions were amplified from RNA. Researchers ran a first-round RT-PCR on the TCR CDR3 using the HTBI primer set. MiXCR, run by TCRdb on the multiplex PCR reads, gives a single entry per CDR3 protein. This table holds about 510,000 distinct CDR3 sequences, 11% to 15% found once. This clonotype has just a few counts.

The chain employs TRBV30 and TRBJ2-1, with TRBD2 matching 10 bases. Sequences were obtained from blood. This sequence was found in a woman aged 40-49 years with Graves' hyperthyroidism. Here the CDR3 DNA reads TGTGCCTGGAGGAGCCCGATAGCGGGAGGTCTTGCGGAGGAGCAGTTCTTC. The encoded protein is CAWRSPIAGGLAEEQFF.